The T cell receptor beta chain under discussion was sequenced for a study of beta chain features in type 1 diabetes. About the research overall: Researchers looked at about 110 million sorted cells across all samples.

Expressed TCRB transcripts were sequenced because the entire RNA isolate underwent reverse transcription. Assay used: immunoSEQ multiplex PCR; TCRdb lists only in-frame clones, some missing. The repertoire holds about 250,000 clones, roughly 14% seen once, with about 0.024% in the top ten. CD45RO/CCR7/CD25/CD127/CD95/CD27 staining was used to isolate CD4+ naive, central memory, regulatory and stem cell-like memory cells by sorting. Study findings and constraints: The VDJ junctions of type 1 diabetes patients carried fewer insertions and more deletions. A moderate, significant TCRB CDR3 shortening appeared in type 1 diabetes across four CD4+ subsets.

This clone was picked up a small number of times. Its target is unknown. The CDR3 extends over 14 amino acids. This TCR was recovered from a woman in her thirties or forties in good health. The chain couples TRBV12-1 to TRBJ1-2. TRBV12-1 is labeled a pseudogene. What was sequenced was naive CD4+ T cells from blood. This chain's CDR3 is CASSFAPAGYGYTF. CDR3 DNA sequence: TGTGCCAGCAGCTTTGCACCGGCGGGGTATGGCTACACCTTC.